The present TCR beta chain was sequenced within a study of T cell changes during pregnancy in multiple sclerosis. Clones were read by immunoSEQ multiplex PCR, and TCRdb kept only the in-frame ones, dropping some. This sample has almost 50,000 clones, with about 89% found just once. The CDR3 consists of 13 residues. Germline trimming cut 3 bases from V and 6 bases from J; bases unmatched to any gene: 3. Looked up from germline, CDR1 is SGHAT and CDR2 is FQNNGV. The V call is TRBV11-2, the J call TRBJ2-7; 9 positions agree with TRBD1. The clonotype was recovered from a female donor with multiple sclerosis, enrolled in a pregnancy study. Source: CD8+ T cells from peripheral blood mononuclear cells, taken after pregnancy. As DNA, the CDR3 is TGTGCCAGCAGCTTCGGGACAGGGATCGAGCAGTACTTC. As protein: CASSFGTGIEQYF.